Presented here are 11 T cell receptor beta chains from one specimen sequenced in a study of cytomegalovirus exposure and HLA in healthy donors. Vbeta (60) and Jbeta (13) primers were used in the PCR. TCRdb keeps only in-frame clones here, not all; method: immunoSEQ multiplex PCR. The sample consists of 100,000 to 150,000 clones, 60% to 80% of them appearing once. The sequenced sample was PBMCs. The origin of the receptors is a woman in her forties or fifties in good health and CMV-seronegative.

The rearrangement joins TRBV23-1 to TRBJ2-1; D remains ambiguous. TRBV23-1 is flagged as an ORF with uncertain function. The V and J ends lost 0 bases and 4 bases respectively, with 13 bases between them. CDR3 length: 16 amino acids. This CDR3 is CASSQSVRLPYNEQFF. Here the CDR3 DNA reads TGCGCCAGCAGTCAATCGGTGAGGCTACCGTACAATGAGCAGTTCTTC.

The chain is built from TRBV7-2 and TRBJ2-3, with D possibly matching TRBD2 (6 bases). The germline CDR1 and CDR2 sequences are SGHTA and FQGNSA. The CDR3 consists of 18 residues. Between the trimmed V and J ends, which lost 5 bases and 5 bases, there was a span of 26 bases. CDR3 sequence (DNA): TGTGCCAGCAGCCCGCCCCTTATTCTTGCGGGAAGAGGAGATACGCAGTATTTT. It is translated as CASSPPLILAGRGDTQYF.

The gene calls are TRBV27 and TRBJ2-1; 8 positions agree with TRBD2. The CDR3 totals 15 residues. CDR1 and CDR2 from the germline V gene are MNHEY and SMNVEV (reference sequence). Unmatched junction bases numbered 3, after V lost 3 bases and J lost 2 bases. CDR3 amino acids: CASSFDGGAYNEQFF. CDR3 nucleotides: TGTGCCAGCAGTTTCGACGGGGGGGCCTACAATGAGCAGTTCTTC.

The rearrangement joins TRBV10-1 to TRBJ1-4; 7 bases fit TRBD1. CDR1 and CDR2 from the germline V gene are WNHNN and SYGVQD (reference sequence). The CDR3 consists of 15 residues. V lost 8 bases and J lost 8; bases outside the gene matches: 14. CDR3 sequence reads: CASGISYRGAEKLFF. CDR3 sequence (DNA): TGCGCCAGCGGAATATCCTACAGGGGAGCGGAAAAACTGTTTTTT.

The chain carries TRBV30 and TRBJ1-5, with a possible D match to TRBD1 (5 bases). CDR1 and CDR2 (germline): GTSNPN, SVGIG (reference sequence). V dropped 3 bases and J dropped 0 bases, with 12 bases sitting between them. The CDR3 is 15 amino acids. CDR3 bases: TGTGCCTGGAGCGGGGGACTGACTAGCAATCAGCCCCAGCATTTT. This encodes CAWSGGLTSNQPQHF.

V usage is TRBV28 and J usage is TRBJ1-5, with D possibly TRBD1 on 5 matching bases. The CDR3 is 11 residues long. V was shortened by 3 bases and J by 12 bases, with 9 bases between the two germline ends. Germline CDR1 reads MDHEN; CDR2 reads SYDVKM. In DNA, the CDR3 is TGTGCCAGCAGTTTTATTACAGGCCAGCATTTT. Translated: CASSFITGQHF. Filled out from reference TRBV28 and TRBJ1-5, the complete variable domain reads DVKVTQSSRYLVKRTGEKVFLECVQDMDHENMFWYRQDPGLGLRLIYFSYDVKMKEKGDIPEGYSVSREKKERFSLILESASTNQTSMYLCASSFITGQHFGDGTRLSIL.

CDR3 in amino acids: CASSFSRFLGYTF. The CDR3 DNA reads as TGTGCCAGCAGTTTCAGTCGCTTTTTGGGCTACACCTTC. The chain links TRBV27 to TRBJ1-2, with D unresolved. Germline loops: CDR1 MNHEY, CDR2 SMNVEV (reference sequence). V lost 3 bases and J lost 8, with 13 bases in between. This CDR3 comprises 13 residues.

The chain is built from TRBV28 and TRBJ2-2; no firm D call. The CDR3 loop spans 12 amino acids. Trimming shortened V by 6 bases and J by 2 bases, and 4 bases separated the two germline ends. The germline CDR1 and CDR2 sequences are MDHEN and SYDVKM. As DNA, the CDR3 is TGTGCCAGCAGACTTAACACCGGGGAGCTGTTTTTT. It encodes CASRLNTGELFF.

The chain links TRBV11-2 to TRBJ2-5, with 7 bases identical to TRBD1. TRBJ2-7 matches the DNA end more closely, so the J call is doubtful. The CDR3 length is 15 residues. CDR1 and CDR2 (germline): SGHAT, FQNNGV. The CDR3 is CASSWGTADPYEQYF. In DNA, the CDR3 is TGTGCCAGCAGCTGGGGGACAGCGGATCCCTACGAGCAGTACTTC.

This chain connects TRBV7-3 to TRBJ2-1; 7 bases are a match to TRBD1. The ends lost 5 bases at V and 0 bases at J; junction bases unmatched: 4. The CDR3 totals 15 residues. Germline lookup yields CDR1 SGHTA and CDR2 FQGTGA. CDR3 residues: CASSLDRVSYNEQFF. The CDR3, as DNA: TGTGCCAGCAGCCTAGACAGGGTCTCCTACAATGAGCAGTTCTTC.

The chain uses TRBV28 and TRBJ2-2; D might be TRBD2 (6 bases). The V gene lost 0 bases and the J gene lost 7 bases, with 18 bases spanning the gap. CDR3 length: 17 residues. The V gene's germline CDR1 is MDHEN and CDR2 SYDVKM. The CDR3 region is CASSLWRLDSGIGELFF. CDR3 DNA sequence: TGTGCCAGCAGTTTATGGAGACTAGATTCGGGAATCGGGGAGCTGTTTTTT.